The rows below give T cell receptor beta chains drawn from one sample of a study of chemoradiotherapy in HPV16-positive cancers. Sequenced by immunoSEQ multiplex PCR; TCRdb stores in-frame clones only, minus some. This table has about 68,000 clones, approximately 91% appearing once. Sample: blood, taken from a patient who underwent chemoradiotherapy. The receptors here all came from a human donor with HPV-associated anogenital cancer. Each CDR3 is given with its conserved first and last residue. Fields, in order: clone size, J gene, V gene, D gene, CDR3 DNA, CDR3 protein. A D gene is named only where the DNA matches it firmly. Expanded clones are given a class, and other clones once, few, many or no size at all.

clone size: NA
J gene: TRBJ2-7
V gene: TRBV27
D gene: NA
CDR3 DNA: TGTGCCAGCAGTCCTCAAGCGGCCATGCGGGGAGGCGAGCAGTACTTC
CDR3 protein: CASSPQAAMRGGEQYF

clone size: NA
J gene: TRBJ2-7
V gene: TRBV2
D gene: TRBD1
CDR3 DNA: TGTGCCAGCAGCGGTATGGACAGGGGGTTGCTTTCCTACGAGCAGTACTTC
CDR3 protein: CASSGMDRGLLSYEQYF

clone size: NA
J gene: TRBJ1-5
V gene: TRBV21-1
D gene: NA
CDR3 DNA: TGTGCCAGCAGCCAGAGGGTAATCAATCAGCCCCAGCATTTT
CDR3 protein: CASSQRVINQPQHF

clone size: NA
J gene: TRBJ2-5
V gene: TRBV27
D gene: TRBD1
CDR3 DNA: TGTGCCAGCAGTCCTGGACAGGGGTCGCGGGAGACCCAGTACTTC
CDR3 protein: CASSPGQGSRETQYF

clone size: NA
J gene: TRBJ2-1
V gene: TRBV30
D gene: TRBD1
CDR3 DNA: TGTGCCTCTACTCAGACAGGGGATGAGCAGTTCTTC
CDR3 protein: CASTQTGDEQFF

clone size: once
J gene: TRBJ2-7
V gene: TRBV9
D gene: NA
CDR3 DNA: TGTGCCAGCAGCGTAGCGGCGGGACAGCTCTACGAGCAGTACTTC
CDR3 protein: CASSVAAGQLYEQYF

clone size: once
J gene: TRBJ2-3
V gene: TRBV18
D gene: TRBD1
CDR3 DNA: TGTGCCAGCTCACCACGGACAGGGTGGAATACGCAGTATTTT
CDR3 protein: CASSPRTGWNTQYF

clone size: NA
J gene: TRBJ2-5
V gene: TRBV30
D gene: NA
CDR3 DNA: TGTGCCTGGAGGCGCGGGGTAGCAGAGACCCAGTACTTC
CDR3 protein: CAWRRGVAETQYF

clone size: NA
J gene: TRBJ2-1
V gene: TRBV11-1
D gene: NA
CDR3 DNA: TGTGCCAGCAGCTCTCCTCCGGGAATCGGGCAGTTCTTC
CDR3 protein: CASSSPPGIGQFF

clone size: once
J gene: TRBJ2-7
V gene: TRBV6-6
D gene: NA
CDR3 DNA: TGTGCCAGCACCCCTGAGGCAGAGCACTCCTACGAGCAGTACTTC
CDR3 protein: CASTPEAEHSYEQYF

clone size: once
J gene: TRBJ1-5
V gene: TRBV27
D gene: NA
CDR3 DNA: TGTGCCAGCGCCGGGGATAGCAATCAGCCCCAGCATTTT
CDR3 protein: CASAGDSNQPQHF

clone size: NA
J gene: TRBJ2-1
V gene: TRBV29-1
D gene: NA
CDR3 DNA: TGCAGCGTTGCGAAAAGCGGACCCTACAATGAGCAGTTCTTC
CDR3 protein: CSVAKSGPYNEQFF

clone size: NA
J gene: TRBJ2-3
V gene: TRBV6-5
D gene: NA
CDR3 DNA: TGTGCCAGCAGTTACTCGAGACTAGCAGATACGCAGTATTTT
CDR3 protein: CASSYSRLADTQYF

clone size: NA
J gene: TRBJ2-1
V gene: TRBV2
D gene: NA
CDR3 DNA: TGTGCCAGCAGAGGGGCCAAACGCCCTGAGCAGTTCTTC
CDR3 protein: CASRGAKRPEQFF

clone size: NA
J gene: TRBJ2-7
V gene: TRBV28
D gene: TRBD2
CDR3 DNA: TGTGCCAGCAGTTTAACCCTAGCGGGGGTCGAGCAGTACTTC
CDR3 protein: CASSLTLAGVEQYF

clone size: once
J gene: TRBJ1-2
V gene: TRBV6-6
D gene: TRBD1
CDR3 DNA: TGTGCCATCAGCGACCGACAGGGCGATGGCTACACCTTC
CDR3 protein: CAISDRQGDGYTF

clone size: NA
J gene: TRBJ2-1
V gene: TRBV4-1
D gene: TRBD2
CDR3 DNA: TGCGCCACCCGTCCGGGGGGGGCGGTAAATGAGCAGTTCTTC
CDR3 protein: CATRPGGAVNEQFF

clone size: NA
J gene: TRBJ1-2
V gene: TRBV6-5
D gene: NA
CDR3 DNA: TGTGCCAGCAGGGCTGGGGGGAATGGCTACACCTTC
CDR3 protein: CASRAGGNGYTF

clone size: NA
J gene: TRBJ2-5
V gene: TRBV7-9
D gene: NA
CDR3 DNA: TGTGCCAGCAGCTTTCTGCCGACCGGGGAGACCCAGTACTTC
CDR3 protein: CASSFLPTGETQYF

clone size: NA
J gene: TRBJ2-1
V gene: TRBV9
D gene: NA
CDR3 DNA: TGTGCCAGCAGCGTAGGGGGCTTCTCCTACAATGAGCAGTTCTTC
CDR3 protein: CASSVGGFSYNEQFF

clone size: NA
J gene: TRBJ2-3
V gene: TRBV11-2
D gene: NA
CDR3 DNA: TGTGCCAGCAGCCAACTCGCAGCCCAAGATACGCAGTATTTT
CDR3 protein: CASSQLAAQDTQYF

clone size: NA
J gene: TRBJ2-3
V gene: TRBV4-2
D gene: NA
CDR3 DNA: TGTGCCAGCAGCCAAGAGAGCTCCGCGGGGCGGATTCGGGATACGCAGTATTTT
CDR3 protein: CASSQESSAGRIRDTQYF

clone size: NA
J gene: TRBJ1-5
V gene: TRBV11-1
D gene: TRBD1
CDR3 DNA: TGTGCCAGCAGCTCACCGGGACAGGCCCAGCATTTT
CDR3 protein: CASSSPGQAQHF

clone size: once
J gene: TRBJ2-6
V gene: TRBV19
D gene: TRBD1
CDR3 DNA: TGTGCCAGTAGTATTCCGGCGGGACAGGGCTCTGGGGCCAACGTCCTGACTTTC
CDR3 protein: CASSIPAGQGSGANVLTF

clone size: once
J gene: TRBJ1-6
V gene: TRBV9
D gene: NA
CDR3 DNA: TGTGCCAGCAGCCCCGAAGCCCTCAATTCACCCCTCCACTTT
CDR3 protein: CASSPEALNSPLHF

clone size: NA
J gene: TRBJ2-5
V gene: TRBV27
D gene: TRBD2
CDR3 DNA: TGTGCCAGCAGCCCGCTAGCGGCAAAAGAGACCCAGTACTTC
CDR3 protein: CASSPLAAKETQYF

clone size: NA
J gene: TRBJ2-3
V gene: TRBV6-4
D gene: NA
CDR3 DNA: TGTGCCAGCAGTGACGGGGGAGTAAGCGGCCCTCGGGATACGCAGTATTTT
CDR3 protein: CASSDGGVSGPRDTQYF

clone size: few
J gene: TRBJ1-6
V gene: TRBV2
D gene: NA
CDR3 DNA: TGTGCCAGCAGTGATCAGAATTCACCCCTCCACTTT
CDR3 protein: CASSDQNSPLHF

clone size: NA
J gene: TRBJ2-2
V gene: TRBV29-1
D gene: NA
CDR3 DNA: TGCAGCGCCTTCAGGGAAACGAACACCGGGGAGCTGTTTTTT
CDR3 protein: CSAFRETNTGELFF